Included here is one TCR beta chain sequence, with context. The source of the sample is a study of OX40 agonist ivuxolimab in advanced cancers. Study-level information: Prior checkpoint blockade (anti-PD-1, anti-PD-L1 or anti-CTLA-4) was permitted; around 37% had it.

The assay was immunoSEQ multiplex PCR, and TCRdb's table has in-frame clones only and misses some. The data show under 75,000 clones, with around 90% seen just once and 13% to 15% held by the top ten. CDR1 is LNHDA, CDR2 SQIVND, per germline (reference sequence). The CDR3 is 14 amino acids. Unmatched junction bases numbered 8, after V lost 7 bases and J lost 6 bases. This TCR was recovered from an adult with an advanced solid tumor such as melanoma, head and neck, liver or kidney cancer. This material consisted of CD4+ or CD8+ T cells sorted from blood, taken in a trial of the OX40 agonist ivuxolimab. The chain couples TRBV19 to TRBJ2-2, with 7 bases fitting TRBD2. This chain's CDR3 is CASNLGRESGELFF. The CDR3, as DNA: TGTGCCAGTAATCTCGGGCGGGAGTCCGGGGAGCTGTTTTTT.